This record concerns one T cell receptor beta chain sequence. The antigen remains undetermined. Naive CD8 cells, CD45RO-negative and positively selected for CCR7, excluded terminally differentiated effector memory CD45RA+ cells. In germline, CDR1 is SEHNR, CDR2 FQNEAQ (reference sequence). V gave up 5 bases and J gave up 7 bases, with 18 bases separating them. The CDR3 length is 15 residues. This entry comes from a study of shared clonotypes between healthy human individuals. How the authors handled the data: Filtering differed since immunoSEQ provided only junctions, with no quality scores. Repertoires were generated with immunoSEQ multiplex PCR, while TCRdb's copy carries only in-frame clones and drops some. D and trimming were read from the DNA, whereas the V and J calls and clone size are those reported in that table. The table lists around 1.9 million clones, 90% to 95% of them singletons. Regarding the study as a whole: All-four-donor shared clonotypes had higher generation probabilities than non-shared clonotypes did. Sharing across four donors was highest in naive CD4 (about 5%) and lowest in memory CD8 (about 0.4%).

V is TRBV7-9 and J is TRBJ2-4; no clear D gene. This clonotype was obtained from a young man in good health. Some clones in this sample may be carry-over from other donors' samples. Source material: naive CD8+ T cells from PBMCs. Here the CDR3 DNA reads TGTGCCAGCAGCCCAAATGTTAGTCCTGTGAACATTCAGTACTTC. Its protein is CASSPNVSPVNIQYF.